This entry concerns a single TCR beta chain. This table comes from immunoSEQ multiplex PCR, and its TCRdb copy is limited to in-frame clones, with some not included. Among 2,500 to 3,500 clones listed, around 81% were seen once. This record comes from a study of immune evolution from preneoplasia to lung adenocarcinoma. The CDR3 extends over 13 amino acids. Germline CDR1 and CDR2: SGHDT and YYEEEE. V was shortened by 3 bases and J by 3 bases, with 8 bases between the two germline ends. This chain links TRBV5-6 with TRBJ2-3, with D unclear. Sequenced input: FFPE adjacent normal lung tissue. This receptor was identified in a person aged 60-80 years with lung adenocarcinoma. The CDR3 here is CASSYSRTDTQYF. The CDR3 bases are TGTGCCAGCAGCTACTCCCGGACAGATACGCAGTATTTT.